This T cell receptor beta chain was sequenced in a study of cytomegalovirus exposure and HLA in healthy donors. The PCR contained 60 Vbeta and 13 Jbeta primers. Clones were sequenced by immunoSEQ multiplex PCR, and TCRdb holds only the in-frame ones, with some missing. Seen here are 150,000 to 200,000 clones, under 90% observed once, and the top ten hold about 7%. Study outcomes and limitations: Later analysis revealed greater clonal expansion in HLA-associated TCR beta chains than in equally common others. Within an earlier analysis, most TCR beta V segments proved productive either about 87% or about 30% of the time.

Trimming pared 6 bases from V and 7 bases from J, leaving 24 bases between. Germline CDR1 SNHLY, CDR2 FYNNEI. CDR3 size: 16 residues. This clone was counted only a few times. As yet, its antigen is unknown. The chain recombines TRBV2 with TRBJ1-1; D call uncertain. The sequencing input was PBMCs. The TCR comes from a man aged 30-40 years in good health and CMV-seropositive. CDR3 sequence reads: CASSPNRGGHVLEAFF. CDR3 bases: TGTGCCAGCAGCCCGAACCGGGGAGGGCACGTCCTTGAAGCTTTCTTT.